These 27 T cell receptor beta chains were all obtained from the same sample, sequenced in a study of identifying expanded T cells in peripheral blood. Repertoires were generated with immunoSEQ multiplex PCR, while TCRdb's copy carries only in-frame clones and drops some. Of 90,000 to 100,000 clones listed, more than 70% are singletons. The sequencing sample was made of blood. The origin of the receptors is a person aged 18 to 69 in good health.

V gene TRBV7-3 combines with J gene TRBJ2-1, with TRBD2 identical over 9 bases. Germline V gives CDR1 SGHTA, CDR2 FQGTGA. The V and J ends lost 5 bases and 4 bases, in that order; junction bases with no gene match: 12. The CDR3 consists of 17 residues. CDR3 in amino acids: CASSPLGAGGGYNEQFF. The CDR3 coding sequence is TGTGCCAGCAGCCCCCTAGGAGCGGGGGGCGGTTACAATGAGCAGTTCTTC. Full variable domain (outside the CDR3, taken from reference TRBV7-3 and TRBJ2-1): GAGVSQTPSNKVTEKGKYVELRCDPISGHTALYWYRQSLGQGPEFLIYFQGTGAADDSGLPNDRFFAVRPEGSVSTLKIQRTERGDSAVYLCASSPLGAGGGYNEQFFGPGTRLTVL.

V usage is TRBV18 and J usage is TRBJ1-2; TRBD1 is a possible D gene (5 bases). This CDR3 has 15 residues. The germline CDR1 and CDR2 sequences are KGHSH and LQKENI. The V end lost 6 bases, the J end lost 13 bases, and 27 bases lay between the germline ends. The CDR3 DNA sequence: TGTGCCAGCTCCCCAGGCAGCACAGGACCCCCTCGGTGCACCTTC. It specifies CASSPGSTGPPRCTF.

This clone was seen more than once but under ten times. This chain joins TRBV28 and TRBJ2-7, with 9 bases that match TRBD1. The V and J ends lost 4 bases and 2 bases, in that order; junction bases with no gene match: 6. The CDR3 length is 15 residues. Germline V gene sequence: CDR1 MDHEN, CDR2 SYDVKM. CDR3 amino acids: CASSSPGQGPYEQYF. CDR3 sequence (DNA): TGTGCCAGCAGTTCTCCGGGACAGGGTCCCTACGAGCAGTACTTC.

This rearrangement joins TRBV19 to TRBJ2-7; maybe TRBD1 (6 bases). Trimming pared 3 bases from V and 2 bases from J, leaving 14 bases between. The CDR3 is 15 residues long. Germline CDR1 LNHDA, CDR2 SQIVND (reference sequence). The CDR3 nucleotides read TGTGCCAGTAGTATGAGTTCCGGACAGACCTACGAGCAGTACTTC. It codes for CASSMSSGQTYEQYF.

The chain carries TRBV7-2 and TRBJ2-2, with 10 bases matching TRBD1. Trimming at V came to 6 bases and at J to 10 bases, leaving 14 bases not matched to a gene. There are 16 residues in the CDR3. Germline CDR1 reads SGHTA; CDR2 reads FQGNSA. The CDR3 spells CASRDPGTGVTMELFF. The CDR3, as DNA: TGTGCCAGCAGGGACCCCGGGACAGGGGTGACGATGGAGCTGTTTTTT.

This clone was seen a few times. The CDR3 DNA sequence: TGTGCCAGCAACGCGGTACTCTATGGCTACACCTTC. It encodes CASNAVLYGYTF. This sequence joins TRBV6-1 and TRBJ1-2, with unresolved D. The germline V gene encodes CDR1 MNHNS and CDR2 SASEGT. The CDR3 runs 12 residues. V lost 7 bases, J lost 4 bases, and 10 bases lay in between.

In its sample, this clone was seen a few times. The V and J genes are TRBV7-2 and TRBJ2-7; weak D call: TRBD2 (6 bases). The CDR3 sequence is 14 residues long. In germline, CDR1 is SGHTA, CDR2 FQGNSA. V lost 6 bases, J lost 0 bases, and 12 bases lay in between. DNA for the CDR3: TGTGCCAGCAGGGACCGGGACTCCTCCTACGAGCAGTACTTC. As protein: CASRDRDSSYEQYF.

The V and J genes are TRBV5-5 and TRBJ2-2; a possible D gene is TRBD1 (6 bases). V shed 4 bases and J shed 7 bases, with 17 bases lying between them. This CDR3 comprises 15 residues. CDR1 is SGHKS, CDR2 YYEKEE, per germline (reference sequence). CDR3 residues: CASSPFRGSGGELFF. DNA of the CDR3: TGTGCCAGCAGCCCCTTCAGGGGATCGGGCGGGGAGCTGTTTTTT.

This chain links TRBV7-9 with TRBJ2-1, with D hard to call. Germline loops: CDR1 SEHNR, CDR2 FQNEAQ (reference sequence). This CDR3 contains 11 residues. V was pared by 0 bases and J by 11 bases, with 5 bases between. CDR3 nucleotide sequence: TGTGCCAGCAGCTTAGCGGGCCAGCAGTTCTTC. It translates to CASSLAGQQFF.

The chain links TRBV29-1 to TRBJ2-7; 8 bases align to TRBD2. V lost 8 bases, J lost 2 bases, and 11 bases stayed unmatched. The V gene's germline CDR1 is SQVTM and CDR2 ANQGSEA. The CDR3 has 14 residues. The CDR3 is CSTSGRGEPYEQYF. The DNA of the CDR3 is TGCAGCACCTCTGGGCGGGGGGAACCCTACGAGCAGTACTTC.

In its sample, this clone was seen a few times. The chain recombines TRBV7-9 with TRBJ2-1; D is perhaps TRBD2 (7 bases). The CDR3 length is 17 residues. V dropped 1 base and J dropped 8 bases, with 21 bases sitting between them. From germline, CDR1 is SEHNR and CDR2 FQNEAQ (reference sequence). The CDR3 spells CASSLDRAGEGRDEQFF. DNA for the CDR3: TGTGCCAGCAGCTTAGACCGAGCAGGGGAGGGCCGGGATGAGCAGTTCTTC.

The CDR3 loop is CASSLAPGPYNEQFF. Here the CDR3 DNA reads TGTGCCAGCAGCTTAGCGCCAGGTCCCTACAATGAGCAGTTCTTC. V usage is TRBV7-2 and J usage is TRBJ2-1; D unresolved. The V end lost 0 bases, the J end lost 2 bases, and 8 bases lay between the germline ends. Germline CDR1 SGHTA, CDR2 FQGNSA. CDR3 length: 15 amino acids.

The rearrangement links TRBV23-1 to TRBJ1-5; D is undetermined. TRBV23-1 is reported as an ORF; its role is uncertain. CDR3 size: 15 residues. V shed 3 bases and J shed 6 bases, with 15 bases lying between them. CDR3 DNA: TGCGCCAGCAGTCATAGCCCTTACCCGTCTCAGCCCCAGCATTTT. This codes for CASSHSPYPSQPQHF.

Worth noting for this clone: The same CDR3 is also encoded by other DNA sequences in this sample. The rearrangement uses TRBV11-2 and TRBJ1-4; D is unresolved. Trimming pared 1 base from V and 5 bases from J, leaving 5 bases between. This CDR3 is 13 amino acids long. Germline V gives CDR1 SGHAT, CDR2 FQNNGV. The CDR3 sequence is CASSLGQNEKLFF. The CDR3 DNA sequence: TGTGCCAGCAGCTTAGGACAAAATGAAAAACTGTTTTTT.

The J gene is TRBJ1-4, the V gene TRBV9; tentatively, D is TRBD1 (6 bases). The germline gives CDR1 SGDLS, CDR2 YYNGEE. The V end was cut by 3 bases, the J end by 4 bases, with 13 bases between. The CDR3 sequence is 15 residues long. The CDR3 reads CASSGEGGSNEKLFF. DNA for the CDR3: TGTGCCAGCAGCGGAGAGGGGGGGAGTAATGAAAAACTGTTTTTT.

The chain combines TRBV7-3 with TRBJ2-1; possibly TRBD2 for D (5 bases). With 5 bases removed from V and 10 bases from J, the gap between germline ends came to 15 bases. Per germline, CDR1 SGHTA and CDR2 FQGTGA. The CDR3 spans 13 residues. CDR3 region: CASSLIGLGEQFF. The CDR3 DNA follows: TGTGCCAGCAGCCTCATAGGACTGGGGGAGCAGTTCTTC.

The chain is built from TRBV19 and TRBJ1-1, with D possibly TRBD1 on 5 matching bases. The CDR3 consists of 11 residues. Trimming stripped 3 bases from V and 8 bases from J, with 7 bases between. Germline V gene lookup returns CDR1 LNHDA and CDR2 SQIVND (reference sequence). The CDR3 DNA reads TGTGCCAGTAGTATGGGGCCAGAAGCTTTCTTT. Translated: CASSMGPEAFF.

The chain recombines TRBV9 with TRBJ1-5; maybe TRBD1 (6 bases). Germline CDR1 reads SGDLS; CDR2 reads YYNGEE. The ends were cut back, 0 bases at V and 11 bases at J, with 21 bases in the middle. This CDR3 spans 16 amino acids. The DNA of the CDR3 is TGTGCCAGCAGCGTAGATGGGGGACACTCTTTATTGTCCCAGCATTTT. This gives the protein CASSVDGGHSLLSQHF.

This chain uses TRBV2 with TRBJ1-1; 9 nucleotides line up with TRBD1. The V and J ends lost 10 bases and 8 bases, in that order; junction bases with no gene match: 5. The V gene's germline CDR1 is SNHLY and CDR2 FYNNEI. The CDR3 has 11 amino acids. The CDR3 DNA reads as TGTGCCACCTGGACAGGGGTAGAAGCTTTCTTT. Its protein product is CATWTGVEAFF.

V is TRBV13 and J is TRBJ2-5; D possibly uses TRBD1 or TRBD2 (5 bases each). There are 15 residues in the CDR3. Trimming took off 5 bases at V and 5 bases at J, with 18 bases between the two ends. Germline lookup yields CDR1 PRHDT and CDR2 FYEKMQ (reference sequence). For the CDR3, the DNA is TGTGCCAGCAGCCTAGCAACGGGGCCCCGGGAGACCCAGTACTTC. It yields the protein CASSLATGPRETQYF.

V usage is TRBV11-2 and J usage is TRBJ2-5; tentatively, D is TRBD1 or TRBD2 (5 bases each). The CDR3 consists of 13 residues. With 6 bases removed from V and 1 base from J, the gap between germline ends came to 9 bases. Germline assignment: CDR1 SGHAT and CDR2 FQNNGV. The CDR3 nucleotides read TGTGCCAGCAGAAGGGACGGCCAAGAGACCCAGTACTTC. Residues: CASRRDGQETQYF.

The chain links TRBV7-3 to TRBJ2-5, with unresolved D. CDR3 size: 15 residues. Germline V CDR1 and CDR2: SGHTA, FQGTGA. V lost 0 bases and J 0 bases, leaving 8 bases between the germline ends. The CDR3 spells CASSLTGSDQETQYF. As DNA, the CDR3 is TGTGCCAGCAGCTTAACTGGAAGCGACCAAGAGACCCAGTACTTC. Drawing the rest from reference TRBV7-3 and TRBJ2-5, the complete variable domain is GAGVSQTPSNKVTEKGKYVELRCDPISGHTALYWYRQSLGQGPEFLIYFQGTGAADDSGLPNDRFFAVRPEGSVSTLKIQRTERGDSAVYLCASSLTGSDQETQYFGPGTRLLVL.

This chain uses TRBV19 with TRBJ2-7, with D possibly TRBD2 on 7 matching bases. V lost 5 bases and J 4 bases, leaving 15 bases between the germline ends. This CDR3 has 14 residues. Germline values: CDR1 LNHDA, CDR2 SQIVND (reference sequence). This CDR3 is CASSPRGGPYEQYF. The CDR3 nucleotides are TGTGCCAGTAGTCCCAGGGGAGGGCCTTACGAGCAGTACTTC.

The rearrangement links TRBV19 to TRBJ1-2, with D unclear. The CDR3 is 13 residues long. CDR1 is LNHDA and CDR2 is SQIVND in the germline V gene (reference sequence). Trimming removed 3 bases from V and 4 bases from J, with 9 bases in between. The CDR3 is CASSIGVGYGYTF. CDR3 nucleotides: TGTGCCAGTAGTATTGGGGTTGGCTATGGCTACACCTTC.

This chain uses TRBV15 with TRBJ2-7; a weak D match, TRBD2 (6 bases). V was trimmed by 0 bases and J by 7 bases, leaving 10 bases between them. The CDR3 is 13 residues long. Germline assignment: CDR1 LNHNV and CDR2 YYDKDF (reference sequence). CDR3 loop: CATSRDAGFEQYF. The CDR3 DNA reads TGTGCCACCAGCAGAGATGCGGGGTTTGAGCAGTACTTC.

The CDR3 coding sequence is TGTGCCAGCAGCTTAAGGACAGGGCTGGAGACCCAGTACTTC. This sequence encodes CASSLRTGLETQYF. This chain joins TRBV5-4 and TRBJ2-5; 8 bases are shared with TRBD1. Germline trimming cut 2 bases from V and 5 bases from J; bases unmatched to any gene: 5. Germline V gene data show CDR1 as SGHNT and CDR2 as YYREEE (reference sequence). This CDR3 spans 14 amino acids.

The genes are TRBV29-1 and TRBJ2-1; the match to TRBD1 covers 7 bases. Germline V CDR1 and CDR2: SQVTM, ANQGSEA. Unmatched junction bases numbered 11, after V lost 3 bases and J lost 9 bases. The CDR3 covers 14 residues. The CDR3 DNA is TGCAGCGTTGACAGAGACAGGGCCCCGGGTGAGCAGTTCTTC. This translates into CSVDRDRAPGEQFF.